The present T cell receptor beta chain was sequenced within a study of shared clonotypes between healthy human individuals. Deep was the level at which the assay was run. The protocol was immunoSEQ multiplex PCR, while the TCRdb copy is restricted to in-frame clones and leaves out a portion. The table shows about 1.1 million clones, with roughly 80% occurring only once. The CDR3 extends over 16 amino acids. CDR1 is SGHRS and CDR2 is YFSETQ in the germline V gene. The V segment lost 0 bases and the J segment 5 bases; nucleotides outside the gene matches: 8. This chain joins TRBV5-1 and TRBJ2-7; TRBD2 matches at 10 bases. The sample taken for sequencing was memory CD4+ T cells from PBMCs. Indicated subset: CD45RA-negative fraction. The clonotype comes from a man in his late teens or twenties in good health. Some clones in this sample may be carry-over from other donors' samples. The CDR3 region is CASSLVSGRYLDEQYF. In nucleotides, the CDR3 is TGCGCCAGCAGCTTGGTTAGCGGGAGGTATCTAGACGAGCAGTACTTC.